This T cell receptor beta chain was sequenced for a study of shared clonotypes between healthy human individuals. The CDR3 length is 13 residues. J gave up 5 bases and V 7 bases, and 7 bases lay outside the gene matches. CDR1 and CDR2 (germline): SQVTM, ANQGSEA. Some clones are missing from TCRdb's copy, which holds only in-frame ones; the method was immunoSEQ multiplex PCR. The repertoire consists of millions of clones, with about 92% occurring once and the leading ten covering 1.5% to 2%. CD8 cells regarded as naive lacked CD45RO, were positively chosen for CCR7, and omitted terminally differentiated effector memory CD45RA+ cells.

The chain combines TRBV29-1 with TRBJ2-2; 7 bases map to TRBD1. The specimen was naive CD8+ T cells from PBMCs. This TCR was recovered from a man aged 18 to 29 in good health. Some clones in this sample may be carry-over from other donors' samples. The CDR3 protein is CSAPTGVTGELFF. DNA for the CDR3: TGCAGCGCCCCTACAGGGGTTACCGGGGAGCTGTTTTTT.